This TCR beta chain is drawn from a study of cytomegalovirus exposure and HLA in healthy donors. 13 Jbeta primers and 60 Vbeta primers were used for the PCR. Per the study methods: As a later analysis found, there were about 80 million unique TCR beta chains, of which roughly 11 million were shared. Libraries were prepared by immunoSEQ multiplex PCR; TCRdb keeps only in-frame clonotypes and omits some of them. V and J calls and clone size are as listed in that table; D and trimming were resolved from the DNA. The table has about 120,000 clones, about 80% seen once. Overall study results and limits: Several of the most significant clusters appeared linked to common viral pathogens, based on a later analysis.

The ends were cut back, 6 bases at V and 4 bases at J, with 33 bases in the middle. This CDR3 is built from 20 residues. CDR1 is SGHVS, CDR2 FQNEAQ, per germline. This clone was recorded once. The antigen is undetermined. The sequence came from a young man in good health and CMV-seropositive. Material: PBMCs. This chain links TRBV7-8 with TRBJ1-1, with D possibly matching TRBD1 (5 bases). The CDR3 sequence is CASSYDIQIGHGGESTEAFF. The CDR3 region has the DNA TGTGCCAGCAGTTACGATATACAGATAGGACATGGCGGGGAAAGCACTGAAGCTTTCTTT. Drawing the rest from reference TRBV7-8 and TRBJ1-1, the complete variable domain is GAGVSQSPRYKVAKRGQDVALRCDPISGHVSLFWYQQALGQGPEFLTYFQNEAQLDKSGLPSDRFFAERPEGSVSTLKIQRTQQEDSAVYLCASSYDIQIGHGGESTEAFFGQGTRLTVV.